Listed below are T cell receptor beta chains from one sample, sequenced in a study of cytomegalovirus exposure and HLA in healthy donors. Clones were read by immunoSEQ multiplex PCR, and TCRdb kept only the in-frame ones, dropping some. The sample consists of 150,000 to 200,000 clones, 70% to 80% of them appearing once. The specimen sequenced was PBMCs. The receptors come from a man aged 50 to 59 in good health and CMV-seropositive. The CDR3 runs from the conserved cysteine through the conserved F or W. D genes are given only for firm matches. Some rows mark clone size as missing; the rest say once, few, many or name a class of expanded clone.

>TRBJ2-7|.|.|TRBV5-4
TGTGCCAGCAGCTTGGGACAGACGAGTACCTACGAGCAGTACTTC
CASSLGQTSTYEQYF
>TRBJ1-1|.|few|TRBV11-2
TGTGCCAGCAGCCCTGACAGGACCACTGAAGCTTTCTTT
CASSPDRTTEAFF
>TRBJ1-2|.|.|TRBV7-8
TGTGCCAGCAGCTTAGATAGGGGAGGCTATGGCTACACCTTC
CASSLDRGGYGYTF
>TRBJ1-1|.|once|TRBV2
TGTGCCAGCAAACGGGGGGTAGAAACTGAAGCTTTCTTT
CASKRGVETEAFF
>TRBJ2-7|TRBD2|.|TRBV27
TGTGCCAGCAGTTCCCCTAGCGGGGGGATCTACGAGCAGTACTTC
CASSSPSGGIYEQYF
>TRBJ1-4|.|.|TRBV9
TGTGCCAGCTCGCCGGGGCCACCGGGGGCAACTAATGAAAAACTGTTTTTT
CASSPGPPGATNEKLFF
>TRBJ1-1|.|few|TRBV29-1
TGCAGCGGCAGGGTTTCGAACACTGAAGCTTTCTTT
CSGRVSNTEAFF
>TRBJ2-1|TRBD2|.|TRBV7-6
TGTGCCAGCAGCTTAAAAACTAGCGGGGGGGCCTACAATGAGCAGTTCTTC
CASSLKTSGGAYNEQFF
>TRBJ1-5|.|.|TRBV29-1
TGCAGCGTTGGGGATGGGGGGTATCAGCCCCAGCATTTT
CSVGDGGYQPQHF
>TRBJ2-2|.|once|TRBV27
TGTGCCAGCAGTCTCCCGTCCGGCACCGGGGAGCTGTTTTTT
CASSLPSGTGELFF
>TRBJ2-7|.|.|TRBV5-6
TGTGCCAGCAGCTTGGCCACGGTTTACGAGCAGTACTTC
CASSLATVYEQYF
>TRBJ1-5|.|once|TRBV5-5
TGTGCCAGCAGCTTGGGTGGGAGTCAGCCCCAGCATTTT
CASSLGGSQPQHF
>TRBJ1-3|.|.|TRBV9
TGTGCCAGCAGCGTATTAGGGCAGGGATATGGAAACACCATATATTTT
CASSVLGQGYGNTIYF
>TRBJ2-2|.|.|TRBV7-2
TGTGCCAGCAGCCGACAGTCAACGAACACCGGGGAGCTGTTTTTT
CASSRQSTNTGELFF
>TRBJ1-2|.|once|TRBV4-1
TGCGCCAGCAGCCAAGGGAGTCGGACAATCAACTATGGCTACACCTTC
CASSQGSRTINYGYTF
>TRBJ2-3|.|.|TRBV5-4
TGTGCCATCTCAAACCGGGACTTCACAGATACGCAGTATTTT
CAISNRDFTDTQYF
>TRBJ1-2|TRBD1|.|TRBV27
TGTGCCAGCAGTTTTGGACAGGGGAGAGTGAGTAGCTATGGCTACACCTTC
CASSFGQGRVSSYGYTF
>TRBJ2-5|.|few|TRBV7-2
TGTGCCAGCAGTCCCGCTCGGGACACCCGAGAGACCCAGTACTTC
CASSPARDTRETQYF
>TRBJ1-1|.|.|TRBV4-1
TGCGCCAGCAGCCAAGTGGAGCTTATGAACACTGAAGCTTTCTTT
CASSQVELMNTEAFF
>TRBJ1-2|.|once|TRBV2
TGTGCCAGCAGGGCAGGGGTTTTTTATGGCTACACCTTC
CASRAGVFYGYTF
>TRBJ2-3|TRBD2|few|TRBV6-4
TGTGCCAGCAGTGACGGAAAGCGGGGGGGCGCAGATACGCAGTATTTT
CASSDGKRGGADTQYF
>TRBJ1-2|.|.|TRBV15
TGTGCCACCAGCAGAGACAGATATGGCTACACCTTC
CATSRDRYGYTF
>TRBJ2-1|TRBD1|.|TRBV7-6
TGTGCCAGTAATGACCAGGGGGCGATCGATGAGCAGTTCTTC
CASNDQGAIDEQFF
>TRBJ1-2|TRBD1|.|TRBV27
TGTGCCAGCAGTAGTCGACAGGGCGGCTATGGCTACACCTTC
CASSSRQGGYGYTF
>TRBJ1-5|.|.|TRBV5-4
TGTGCCAGCAGCTCGGACGGGATCAATCAGCCCCAGCATTTT
CASSSDGINQPQHF
>TRBJ2-6|.|.|TRBV18
TGTGCCAGCTCACGGCCCTCTGGGGCCAACGTCCTGACTTTC
CASSRPSGANVLTF
>TRBJ1-6|.|.|TRBV11-2
TGTGCCAGCAGCAATCATCAAGCCTCACCCCTCCACTTT
CASSNHQASPLHF
>TRBJ1-6|TRBD1|.|TRBV5-1
TGCGCCAGCAGCGAAGGGACAGGGAAATATTCACCCCTCCACTTT
CASSEGTGKYSPLHF
>TRBJ1-1|.|.|TRBV5-1
TGCGCCAGCAGCTTGTACAACGCGGCCACTGAAGCTTTCTTT
CASSLYNAATEAFF
>TRBJ2-7|TRBD1|.|TRBV2
TGTGCCAGCAGTGTAGACAGGGGCCGGTCCTACGAGCAGTACTTC
CASSVDRGRSYEQYF
>TRBJ1-1|TRBD1|few|TRBV28
TGTGCCAGCAGTTTGGGACAGGGGGCTTTCTTT
CASSLGQGAFF
>TRBJ2-7|TRBD1|.|TRBV19
TGTGCCAGTAGAGAGGACAGGGTGTCCTACGAGCAGTACTTC
CASREDRVSYEQYF
>TRBJ2-7|TRBD2|.|TRBV4-2
TGTGCCAGCAGCCAAGATCTAGCGGCCTACGAGCAGTACTTC
CASSQDLAAYEQYF
>TRBJ2-7|TRBD1|.|TRBV6-5
TGTGCCAGCAGCCCGGGACAGGTCTCCTACGAGCAGTACTTC
CASSPGQVSYEQYF
>TRBJ2-1|TRBD2|.|TRBV7-6
TGTGCCAGCAGCTGGAAAAGTAGCGGGGGGGCCGTGCTATACAATGAGCAGTTCTTC
CASSWKSSGGAVLYNEQFF
>TRBJ2-1|.|once|TRBV28
TGTGCCAGCAGTGGAGGAACTCGAAATGAGCAGTTCTTC
CASSGGTRNEQFF
>TRBJ1-1|TRBD1|.|TRBV19
TGTGCCAGTAGTATAGTTCCCGGGACAGGGGGCAACACTGAAGCTTTCTTT
CASSIVPGTGGNTEAFF
>TRBJ1-5|.|.|TRBV14
TGTGCCAGCAGTCCCGGGGGTAACATCAATCAGCCCCAGCATTTT
CASSPGGNINQPQHF
>TRBJ1-1|.|.|TRBV19
TGTGCCAGTAGGCAATCAGGGCTGGCTGAAGCTTTCTTT
CASRQSGLAEAFF
>TRBJ1-4|TRBD1|once|TRBV5-4
TGTGCCAGCAGCTGGACAGGGGGTACGGAGGAAAAACTGTTTTTT
CASSWTGGTEEKLFF
>TRBJ2-1|TRBD2|.|TRBV11-3
TGTGCCAGCAGCTTAACTAGGTCTAGCGGACCCTCCTACAATGAGCAGTTCTTC
CASSLTRSSGPSYNEQFF
>TRBJ1-4|.|.|TRBV5-1
TGCGCCAGCAGCCGGTGGGAGAAACTGTTTTTT
CASSRWEKLFF
>TRBJ2-7|TRBD1|.|TRBV6-6
TGTGCCAGCAAGGCGGGACAGGCCTACTACGAGCAGTACTTC
CASKAGQAYYEQYF
>TRBJ2-7|.|.|TRBV7-2
TGTGCCAGCAGCTCGCGCCGAGAGCAGTACTTC
CASSSRREQYF
>TRBJ1-2|.|.|TRBV5-5
TGTGCCAGCAGCTTCGGCGGGGGAGACTATGGCTACACCTTC
CASSFGGGDYGYTF
>TRBJ1-4|TRBD1|few|TRBV7-8
TGTGCCAGCAGCTTGTCCACACGAAAGACAGGGGAGGATGAAAAACTGTTTTTT
CASSLSTRKTGEDEKLFF
>TRBJ1-6|.|few|TRBV6-1
TGTGCCAGCAGTGGCGACAGTGGTAATTCACCCCTCCACTTT
CASSGDSGNSPLHF
>TRBJ2-7|.|.|TRBV27
TGTGCCAGCAGACCCGGGTATTCCTACGAGCAGTACTTC
CASRPGYSYEQYF
>TRBJ2-3|.|.|TRBV5-1
TGCGCCAGCAGCCACAGCGGGACAGATACGCAGTATTTT
CASSHSGTDTQYF
>TRBJ2-7|.|.|TRBV29-1
TGCAGCGTTGTATTTGAGGGTCCTCTATCCTACGAGCAGTACTTC
CSVVFEGPLSYEQYF
>TRBJ1-4|TRBD1|.|TRBV10-2
TGCGCCAGCAGTGAGACCGGGACAGGGTGGGAAAAACTGTTTTTT
CASSETGTGWEKLFF
>TRBJ2-1|.|.|TRBV7-7
TGTGCCAGCAGCTTTGGCGGGGTTAACAATGAGCAGTTCTTC
CASSFGGVNNEQFF
>TRBJ2-2|TRBD1|few|TRBV19
TGTGCCAGTAGCAGAGGTCAGGGGGCAGGGACCGGGGAGCTGTTTTTT
CASSRGQGAGTGELFF
>TRBJ2-6|TRBD1|few|TRBV19
TGTGCCAGTAGTATAGCCTGGAGGACAGGGGGCATTTCCTCTGGGGCCAACGTCCTGACTTTC
CASSIAWRTGGISSGANVLTF
>TRBJ1-2|.|.|TRBV27
TGTGCCAGCAGTTTCGGTAGGCAGGGCTATGGCTACACCTTC
CASSFGRQGYGYTF
>TRBJ2-3|.|.|TRBV6-1
TGTGCCAGCAGTGAAAGGGGAAGCACAGATACGCAGTATTTT
CASSERGSTDTQYF
>TRBJ2-3|TRBD2|.|TRBV4-1
TGCGCCAGCAGCCAAGGCGGGGGGGCCGGAGATACGCAGTATTTT
CASSQGGGAGDTQYF
>TRBJ1-6|TRBD1|.|TRBV4-3
TGCGCCAGCAGCCAAGTTCGACAGGGAGGCTCCTATAATTCACCCCTCCACTTT
CASSQVRQGGSYNSPLHF
>TRBJ1-1|TRBD1|.|TRBV9
TGTGCCAGCAGCTCCGGGACAGAGCTGAACACTGAAGCTTTCTTT
CASSSGTELNTEAFF
>TRBJ2-2|TRBD2|.|TRBV10-2
TGCGCCAGCAGAAACGGCGGGGGGGCGCCCGGGGAGCTGTTTTTT
CASRNGGGAPGELFF